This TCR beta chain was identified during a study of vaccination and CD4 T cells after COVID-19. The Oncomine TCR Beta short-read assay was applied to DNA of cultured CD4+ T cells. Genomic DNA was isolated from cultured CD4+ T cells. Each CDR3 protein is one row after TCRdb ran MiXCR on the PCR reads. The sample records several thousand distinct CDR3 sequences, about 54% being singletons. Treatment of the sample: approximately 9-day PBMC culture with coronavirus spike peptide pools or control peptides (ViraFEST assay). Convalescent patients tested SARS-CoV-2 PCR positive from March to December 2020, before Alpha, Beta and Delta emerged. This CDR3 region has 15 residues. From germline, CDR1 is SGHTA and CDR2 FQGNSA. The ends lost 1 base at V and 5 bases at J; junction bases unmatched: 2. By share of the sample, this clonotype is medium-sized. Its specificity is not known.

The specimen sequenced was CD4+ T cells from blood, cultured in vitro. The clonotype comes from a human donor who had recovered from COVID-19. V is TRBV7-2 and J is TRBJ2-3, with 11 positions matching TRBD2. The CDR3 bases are TGTGCCAGCAGCTTAGGGCTAGCGGGGGGAGATACGCAGTATTTT. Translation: CASSLGLAGGDTQYF.